This T cell receptor (delta chain) was captured in a study of Vγ9Vδ2 T cells in congenital toxoplasmosis (dated by TCRdb to about 2021). Describing the broader study: The diagnosis of congenital toxoplasmosis relied on IgG, IgM and IgA serology, Western blot and an in-house interferon-gamma release assay. In this study, researchers looked at the gamma and delta chain CDR3 repertoires of sorted blood gammadelta T cells, comparing infants congenitally infected with T. gondii against uninfected infants. At 2 months, TCR sequencing included roughly 5 infected and approximately nine uninfected infants, and at 1 year it included 3 infected and 4 uninfected infants. Repertoire sequencing was done on samples from infants at 2 months after birth and at 1 year of age. Results the study describes overall, beyond this receptor: Compared with uninfected infants, infected infants at 2 months appeared to have fewer N additions in their TRGV9 and TRDV2 CDR3s, and this was especially true for TRDV2-TRDJ1 sequences. In approximately 2-month-old infants, germline-encoded fetal-type TRDV2 CDR3 sequences seemed to be more common in infected than in uninfected infants, which suggests a footprint of in utero expansion. At 1 year of age, repertoire differences between infected and uninfected infants were less clear than at 2 months. Two months was the earliest age with enough suitable sample material for TCR repertoire analysis, so newborn repertoires were not sequenced. Both infected and uninfected infants showed high prevalence of a public TRGV9 clonotype.

cDNA was made by template-switch reverse transcription with TRGC- and TRDC-specific primers in one tube, using SuperScript II. The TRGC primer was designed to bind both the TRGC1 and TRGC2 constant genes. Amplification of TRG and TRD was done with the KAPA Real-Time Library Amplification Kit, and AMPure XP beads were used for purification between steps. Illumina sequencing adapters were added by index PCR using the Nextera XT Index Kit. An Illumina MiSeq running the V2 300 kit was used to sequence the TRG and TRD amplicons, producing 150 bp paired-end reads. Per the source publication's procedure: Before any further analysis, FastQC version 0.11.8 was used to check read quality. Reads were mapped to GenBank TRG or TRD reference genes, and MiXCR version 3.0.3 was used to assemble CDR3 sequences. Default MiXCR settings were used, apart from assembling TRDD gene segments from 3 instead of 5 consecutive nucleotides. N additions, CDR3 length, J segment length and clonotype sharing between samples were calculated with VDJtools version 1.2.1. CDR3 sequences that were out of frame or contained stop codons were left out of the analysis. Infant repertoires were assessed for overlap with previously published fetal, cord blood and adult blood Vgamma9Vdelta2 repertoires. Public reads were reanalyzed in TCRdb with CATT, and rows carrying the same DNA were merged afterwards. TCRdb, rather than the study authors, made the V and J calls. The sample profile shows about 790 delta-chain clones; 10% to 15% of them were found once. The ten largest clones take up under 15% of the sample.

The same treatment, using spiramycin and/or pyrimethamine plus sulfadiazine plus folinic acid, was given to mothers of both infected and uninfected infants. Every infant, whether infected or uninfected, was delivered at term, after more than 37 weeks of gestation. Around 0.97 mL of blood was turned into PBMCs through Lymphoprep gradient centrifugation, and the PBMCs were then cryopreserved in liquid nitrogen and sent to Belgium. After thawing, PBMCs were labeled with Zombie NIR viability dye and stained with CD3, TCR gammadelta, Vgamma9 and Vdelta2 antibodies. Sorting of CD3+ TCRgammadelta+ T cells was performed on a FACSAria III, reaching a mean purity of roughly 98%. For each sample, RNA was extracted from about 10,000 sorted gammadelta T cells with the RNeasy Micro Kit. The infants were born to mothers who were enrolled with primary T. gondii infection during pregnancy. Peripheral blood was collected from the infants at an outpatient microbiology and virology center in Pavia, Italy.

This clone is identified as large (0.1 to 1%). Its antigen has not been determined. Base quality data are lacking; no much larger clone is found one base away. Trimming costs V 3 bases and J 2 bases, and their ends lie 22 bases apart. CDR1 and CDR2, per the germline V gene, are TSWWSYY and QGS. Taken from cysteine to phenylalanine, the CDR3 has 18 residues. The DNA shown is the 54-base CDR3, in frame from base 1. The rearrangement combines TRDV1 with TRDJ1; perhaps TRDD3 is the D gene, with 6 bases matching. The TCR comes from a child younger than 10 born to a mother with Toxoplasma gondii infection during pregnancy, either congenitally infected or uninfected (not recorded which). The sequencing input was gamma-delta T cells from blood. The CDR3 sequence is CALGDATTNWVATDKLIF. The nucleotides are TGTGCTCTTGGGGACGCTACTACGAACTGGGTCGCTACCGATAAACTCATCTTT.